These T cell receptor beta chains were read from a single sample in a study of cytomegalovirus exposure and HLA in healthy donors. Sequencing used immunoSEQ multiplex PCR; TCRdb keeps in-frame clones, though not all of them. Of some 140,000 clones listed, just under 85% are singletons. Sequenced material: PBMCs. These receptors all stem from a woman aged 30 to 39 in good health and CMV-seronegative. The CDR3 runs from the conserved cysteine through the conserved F or W. A D gene is named only where the DNA matches it firmly. Clone size is stated in some rows and not others, as once, few, many or a class when expanded.

len	d_gene	abundance	v_gene	j_gene	CDR3aa	CDR3nt
15	TRBD2	-	TRBV7-2	TRBJ2-1	CASSSGTSLFNEQFF	TGTGCCAGCAGTTCCGGGACTAGCCTATTCAATGAGCAGTTCTTC
15	TRBD1	-	TRBV5-1	TRBJ2-1	CASSSSGQGYNEQFF	TGCGCCAGCAGCAGCTCGGGACAGGGCTACAATGAGCAGTTCTTC
16	TRBD2	-	TRBV5-1	TRBJ2-1	CASTGTSGVSYNEQFF	TGCGCCAGCACAGGGACTAGCGGGGTCTCCTACAATGAGCAGTTCTTC
14	TRBD2	-	TRBV5-1	TRBJ2-5	CASSPVGGTETQYF	TGCGCCAGCAGCCCTGTGGGGGGGACGGAGACCCAGTACTTC
15	TRBD2	-	TRBV29-1	TRBJ2-3	CSVETSGGREDTQYF	TGCAGCGTTGAAACTAGCGGGGGCCGGGAAGATACGCAGTATTTT
16	TRBD1	-	TRBV4-3	TRBJ1-2	CASSLWDRESSHGYTF	TGCGCCAGCAGCCTCTGGGACAGGGAGAGTTCGCATGGCTACACCTTC
15	-	-	TRBV7-9	TRBJ2-5	CASSRGVRGAETQYF	TGTGCCAGCAGCCGTGGGGTACGGGGTGCGGAGACCCAGTACTTC
14	TRBD1	-	TRBV2	TRBJ2-7	CASSGTGFSYEQYF	TGTGCCAGCAGCGGGACAGGCTTCTCCTACGAGCAGTACTTC
14	TRBD1	-	TRBV5-1	TRBJ1-2	CASSVGGQGLGYTF	TGCGCCAGCAGCGTGGGGGGACAGGGGCTTGGCTACACCTTC
12	-	-	TRBV6-6	TRBJ1-1	CASSRLNTEAFF	TGTGCCAGCAGTCGACTAAACACTGAAGCTTTCTTT
15	-	-	TRBV7-8	TRBJ1-1	CASSHYPRLNTEAFF	TGTGCCAGCAGTCACTACCCGCGATTGAACACTGAAGCTTTCTTT
14	-	-	TRBV11-3	TRBJ2-3	CASSPDSNTDTQYF	TGTGCCAGCAGCCCAGACAGTAACACAGATACGCAGTATTTT
17	-	-	TRBV15	TRBJ1-5	CATSRGGNRDGNQPQHF	TGTGCCACCAGCAGAGGTGGCAACCGGGATGGGAATCAGCCCCAGCATTTT
15	TRBD1	few	TRBV18	TRBJ1-6	CASSPGQGDNSPLHF	TGTGCCAGCTCACCAGGACAGGGGGATAATTCACCCCTCCACTTT
17	TRBD1	once	TRBV7-2	TRBJ2-7	CASSLAGTGRAAYEQYF	TGTGCCAGCAGCTTAGCCGGGACAGGGAGGGCGGCCTACGAGCAGTACTTC
15	-	-	TRBV14	TRBJ1-4	CASSQGARVGEKLFF	TGTGCCAGCAGCCAAGGGGCCAGGGTGGGGGAAAAACTGTTTTTT
13	-	-	TRBV25-1	TRBJ2-1	CASSERLFDEQFF	TGTGCCAGCAGTGAGAGATTATTTGATGAGCAGTTCTTC
14	-	-	TRBV2	TRBJ1-3	CASSETGKGNTIYF	TGTGCCAGCAGTGAAACAGGGAAAGGAAACACCATATATTTT
16	TRBD2	once	TRBV27	TRBJ2-3	CASSLSGGPPGDTQYF	TGTGCCAGCAGTTTAAGCGGGGGGCCCCCTGGAGATACGCAGTATTTT
14	TRBD1	-	TRBV6-5	TRBJ1-4	CASRTGSTNEKLFF	TGTGCCAGCAGGACAGGGTCAACTAATGAAAAACTGTTTTTT
16	TRBD1	-	TRBV19	TRBJ1-5	CASSNPDRGLFQPQHF	TGTGCCAGTAGTAATCCGGACAGGGGGCTGTTTCAGCCCCAGCATTTT
15	TRBD2	once	TRBV5-1	TRBJ2-3	CASSLATGGRDTQYF	TGCGCCAGCAGCTTGGCCACCGGGGGGAGGGATACGCAGTATTTT
14	-	few	TRBV5-8	TRBJ1-1	CASSLIGRNTEAFF	TGTGCCAGCAGCTTGATTGGCAGGAACACTGAAGCTTTCTTT
20	TRBD2	-	TRBV4-2	TRBJ2-3	CASSQGPGGSGDSSTDTQYF	TGTGCCAGCAGCCAAGGCCCCGGTGGTAGCGGGGATTCTAGCACAGATACGCAGTATTTT
17	-	-	TRBV4-3	TRBJ2-2	CASSQAPDRVNTGELFF	TGCGCCAGCAGCCAAGCACCGGACAGAGTGAACACCGGGGAGCTGTTTTTT
15	TRBD1	-	TRBV11-1	TRBJ2-3	CASSHGTGKVDTQYF	TGTGCCAGCAGCCACGGGACAGGGAAGGTAGATACGCAGTATTTT
14	TRBD1	-	TRBV28	TRBJ1-5	CASSSGTVNQPQHF	TGTGCCAGCAGTTCCGGGACAGTCAATCAGCCCCAGCATTTT